This T cell receptor beta chain was documented in a study of Ad26.COV2.S vaccination and SARS-CoV-2 variants. Using immunoSEQ multiplex PCR, the repertoire was profiled, and TCRdb retains in-frame clones only, with some absent. The sample shows about 440,000 clones, around 90% of them seen only once. Findings and caveats of the study: Quantification of TCR breadth and depth may have yielded underestimates of total T cell responses. The breadth of spike-specific CD8+ and CD4+ T cell responses after vaccination was reportedly substantial.

Note on this clone: What it recognizes is unknown.

The treatment denotes: around 19 received Ad26.COV2.S at low or high dose, single or two shots; a few received placebo; per-sample allocation not given. Specimen acquisition occurred on day 63 following the initial vaccine or placebo injection. V was pared by 0 bases and J by 0 bases, with 9 bases between. Germline V gene lookup returns CDR1 SGHRS and CDR2 YFSETQ. The CDR3 has 15 amino acids. This chain joins TRBV5-1 and TRBJ1-1; D unresolved. The clonotype originates from a person between 18 and 60 years old who received the Ad26.COV2.S COVID-19 vaccine or a placebo. The sample consisted of peripheral blood, taken in a trial of Ad26.COV2.S vaccine versus placebo. The CDR3 loop is CASSLGEAVNTEAFF. In DNA form, the CDR3 reads TGCGCCAGCAGCTTGGGGGAGGCCGTGAACACTGAAGCTTTCTTT. The variable domain in full, completed from reference TRBV5-1 and TRBJ1-1, reads KAGVTQTPRYLIKTRGQQVTLSCSPISGHRSVSWYQQTPGQGLQFLFEYFSETQRNKGNFPGRFSGRQFSNSRSEMNVSTLELGDSALYLCASSLGEAVNTEAFFGQGTRLTVV.